The entry below describes one T cell receptor (beta chain). What it recognizes is unknown. This entry comes from a study of T-cell reconstitution after alpha-beta-depleted transplantation in children. Points from the study as a whole: Reportedly, alpha-beta T cells present about two months post-transplant originated from several hundred expanded clones of graft origin. One year post-transplant, T-cell counts and diversity were largely derived from T cells produced anew. For some patients, TCRbeta diversity was high at day 60 because of recipient T cells and thymic progenitors that survived.

Unique molecular identifiers were incorporated during preparation of the TCRbeta library. TCRdb reprocessed the PCR reads with MiXCR, giving one entry per CDR3 protein. Among a few hundred thousand distinct CDR3 sequences listed, just over 7.5% were seen once. Looked up from germline, CDR1 is MNHNY and CDR2 is SVGAGI (reference sequence). V gave up 2 bases and J gave up 4 bases, with 9 bases separating them. The CDR3 contains 13 residues. The sample here was peripheral blood, taken 360 days after TCRalphabeta/CD19-depleted stem cell transplant. V is TRBV6-6 and J is TRBJ2-7; TRBD1 or TRBD2 may be the D gene (5 bases each). The TCR comes from a female patient younger than 10 who had a stem cell transplant for Fanconi anemia, so the T cells may come from the graft donor. The CDR3 DNA is TGTGCCAGCAGTTACCGGGACCTTTACGAGCAGTACTTC. This sequence encodes CASSYRDLYEQYF.